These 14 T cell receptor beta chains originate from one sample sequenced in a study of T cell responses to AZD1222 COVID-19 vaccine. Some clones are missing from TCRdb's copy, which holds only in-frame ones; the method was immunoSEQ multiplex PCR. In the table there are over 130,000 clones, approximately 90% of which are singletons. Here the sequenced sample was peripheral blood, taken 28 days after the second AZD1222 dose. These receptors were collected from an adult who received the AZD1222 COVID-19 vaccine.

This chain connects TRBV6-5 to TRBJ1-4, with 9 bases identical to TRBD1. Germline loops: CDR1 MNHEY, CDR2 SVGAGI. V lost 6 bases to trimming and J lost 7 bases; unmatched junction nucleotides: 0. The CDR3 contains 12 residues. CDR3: CASRGQGEKLFF. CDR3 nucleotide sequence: TGTGCCAGCAGGGGACAGGGTGAAAAACTGTTTTTT.

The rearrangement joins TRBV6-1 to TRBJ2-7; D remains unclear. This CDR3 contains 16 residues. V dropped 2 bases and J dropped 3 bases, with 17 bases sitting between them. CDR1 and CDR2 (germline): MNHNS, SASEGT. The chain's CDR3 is CASSERATQSLYEQYF. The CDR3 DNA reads TGTGCCAGCAGTGAAAGGGCTACCCAATCTCTCTACGAGCAGTACTTC.

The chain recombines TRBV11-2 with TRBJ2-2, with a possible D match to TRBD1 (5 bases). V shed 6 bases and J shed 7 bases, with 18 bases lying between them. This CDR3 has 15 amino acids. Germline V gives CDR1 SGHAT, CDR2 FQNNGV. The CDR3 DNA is TGTGCCAGCAGTTTTACCCAGGGCCGCCACGGGGAGCTGTTTTTT. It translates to CASSFTQGRHGELFF.

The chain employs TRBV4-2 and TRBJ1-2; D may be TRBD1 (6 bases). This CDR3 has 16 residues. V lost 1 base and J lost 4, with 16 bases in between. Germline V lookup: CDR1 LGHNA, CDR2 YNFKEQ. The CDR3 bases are TGTGCCAGCAGCCAAGCTACAGGGAACCTAGGCTATGGCTACACCTTC. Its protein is CASSQATGNLGYGYTF.

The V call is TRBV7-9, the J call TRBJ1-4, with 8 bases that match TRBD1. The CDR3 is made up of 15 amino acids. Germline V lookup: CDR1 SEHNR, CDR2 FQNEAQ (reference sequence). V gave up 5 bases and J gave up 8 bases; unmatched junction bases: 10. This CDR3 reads CASSQAGGAWEKLFF. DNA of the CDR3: TGTGCCAGCAGCCAGGCAGGGGGCGCCTGGGAAAAACTGTTTTTT.

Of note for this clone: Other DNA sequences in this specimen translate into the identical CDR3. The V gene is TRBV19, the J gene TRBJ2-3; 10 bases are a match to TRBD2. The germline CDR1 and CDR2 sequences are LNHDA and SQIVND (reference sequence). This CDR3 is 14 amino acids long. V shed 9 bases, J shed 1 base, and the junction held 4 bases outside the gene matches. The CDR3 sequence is CASTGTSGTDTQYF. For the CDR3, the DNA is TGTGCCAGCACTGGGACTAGCGGCACAGATACGCAGTATTTT.

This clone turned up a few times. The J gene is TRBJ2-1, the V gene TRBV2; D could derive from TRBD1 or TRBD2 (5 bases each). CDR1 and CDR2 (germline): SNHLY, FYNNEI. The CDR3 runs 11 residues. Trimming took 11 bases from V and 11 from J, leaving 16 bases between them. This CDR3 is CAGTLGTKQFF. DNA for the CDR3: TGTGCCGGAACTCTTGGGACGAAGCAGTTCTTC. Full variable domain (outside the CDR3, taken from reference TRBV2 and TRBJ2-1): EPEVTQTPSHQVTQMGQEVILRCVPISNHLYFYWYRQILGQKVEFLVSFYNNEISEKSEIFDDQFSVERPDGSNFTLKIRSTKLEDSAMYFCAGTLGTKQFFGPGTRLTVL.

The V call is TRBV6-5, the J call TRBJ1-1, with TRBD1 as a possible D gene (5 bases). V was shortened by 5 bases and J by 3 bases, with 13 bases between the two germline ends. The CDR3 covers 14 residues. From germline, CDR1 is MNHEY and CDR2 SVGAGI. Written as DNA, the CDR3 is TGTGCCAGCAGTAGGCGGGCGGGGGACACTGAAGCTTTCTTT. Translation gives CASSRRAGDTEAFF.

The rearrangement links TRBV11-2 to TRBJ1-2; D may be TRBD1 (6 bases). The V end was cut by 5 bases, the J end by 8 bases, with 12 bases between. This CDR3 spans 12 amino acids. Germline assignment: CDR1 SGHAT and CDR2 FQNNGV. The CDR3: CASSQWDTGYTF. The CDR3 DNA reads TGTGCCAGCAGCCAGTGGGACACAGGCTACACCTTC.

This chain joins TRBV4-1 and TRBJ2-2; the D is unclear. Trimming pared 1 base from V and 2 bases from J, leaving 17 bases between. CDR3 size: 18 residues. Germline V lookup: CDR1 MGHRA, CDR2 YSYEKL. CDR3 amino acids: CASSQGLTVSVNTGELFF. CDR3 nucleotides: TGCGCCAGCAGCCAAGGGTTGACGGTGTCAGTCAACACCGGGGAGCTGTTTTTT.

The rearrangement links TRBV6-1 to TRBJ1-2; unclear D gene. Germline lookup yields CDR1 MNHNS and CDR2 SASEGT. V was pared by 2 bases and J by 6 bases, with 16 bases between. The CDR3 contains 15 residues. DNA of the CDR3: TGTGCCAGCAGTGAAATCGACGGAGGAACGGATGGCTACACCTTC. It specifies CASSEIDGGTDGYTF.

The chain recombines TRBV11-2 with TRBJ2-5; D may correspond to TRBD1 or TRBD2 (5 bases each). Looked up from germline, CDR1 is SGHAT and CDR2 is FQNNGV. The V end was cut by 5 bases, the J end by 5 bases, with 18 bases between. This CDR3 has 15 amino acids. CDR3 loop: CASSARDPGVETQYF. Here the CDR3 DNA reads TGTGCCAGCAGCGCCCGGGACCCCGGGGTGGAGACCCAGTACTTC.

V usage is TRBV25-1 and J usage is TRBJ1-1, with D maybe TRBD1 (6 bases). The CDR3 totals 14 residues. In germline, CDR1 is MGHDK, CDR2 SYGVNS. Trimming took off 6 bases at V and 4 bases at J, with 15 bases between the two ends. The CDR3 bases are TGTGCCAGCAGCCGAGGACGAGGGGGCACTGAAGCTTTCTTT. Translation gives CASSRGRGGTEAFF.

CDR3 sequence reads: CATQGFGEKLFF. The CDR3 DNA sequence: TGTGCCACCCAGGGGTTCGGTGAAAAACTGTTTTTT. The chain employs TRBV19 and TRBJ1-4; TRBD1 might be the D (6 bases). Germline CDR1 LNHDA, CDR2 SQIVND (reference sequence). The V and J ends lost 10 bases and 7 bases respectively, with 13 bases between them. The CDR3 length is 12 residues.